The rows below give T cell receptor beta chains drawn from one sample of a study of chemoradiotherapy in HPV16-positive cancers. TCRdb's table, derived via immunoSEQ multiplex PCR, lists solely in-frame clones and lacks some. The sample holds 5,700 or so clones, more than 65% seen once. This material consisted of tumor tissue, taken from a patient who underwent chemoradiotherapy. The source of these receptors is a human donor with HPV-associated anogenital cancer. Both conserved end residues are part of each CDR3. Fields, in order: clone size, J gene, D gene, V gene, CDR3 protein, CDR3 DNA. D genes are given only for firm matches. Clone size is given for some rows only: seen once, a few or many times, or a class if the clone is expanded.

abundance: -; j_gene: TRBJ2-7; d_gene: TRBD1; v_gene: TRBV19; CDR3aa: CASSIAGRGYYEQYF; CDR3nt: TGTGCCAGTAGTATAGCTGGCAGGGGGTACTACGAGCAGTACTTC
abundance: few; j_gene: TRBJ2-5; d_gene: -; v_gene: TRBV2; CDR3aa: CARTGQGGGTQYF; CDR3nt: TGTGCCAGGACAGGACAGGGCGGGGGGACCCAGTACTTC
abundance: -; j_gene: TRBJ2-7; d_gene: -; v_gene: TRBV5-1; CDR3aa: CASSPGPGVKGEQYF; CDR3nt: TGCGCCAGCAGCCCGGGCCCAGGGGTTAAGGGCGAGCAGTACTTC
abundance: -; j_gene: TRBJ2-3; d_gene: -; v_gene: TRBV7-7; CDR3aa: CASSLGPDSTDTQYF; CDR3nt: TGTGCTAGCAGCCTGGGACCGGATAGCACAGATACGCAGTATTTT
abundance: once; j_gene: TRBJ2-5; d_gene: -; v_gene: TRBV11-2; CDR3aa: CASSPVRKETQYF; CDR3nt: TGTGCCAGCAGCCCCGTGAGGAAGGAGACCCAGTACTTC
abundance: few; j_gene: TRBJ1-2; d_gene: -; v_gene: TRBV6-6; CDR3aa: CASSYGGSYGYTF; CDR3nt: TGTGCCAGCAGTTACGGGGGTAGTTATGGCTACACCTTC
abundance: -; j_gene: TRBJ2-2; d_gene: TRBD1; v_gene: TRBV11-2; CDR3aa: CASSPRTGNTGELFF; CDR3nt: TGTGCCAGCAGCCCTCGGACAGGAAACACCGGGGAGCTGTTTTTT
abundance: -; j_gene: TRBJ1-1; d_gene: TRBD1; v_gene: TRBV6-5; CDR3aa: CASSPTGDYTEAFF; CDR3nt: TGTGCCAGCAGTCCGACAGGGGATTACACTGAAGCTTTCTTT
abundance: -; j_gene: TRBJ2-5; d_gene: TRBD1; v_gene: TRBV7-3; CDR3aa: CASSFTGGETQYF; CDR3nt: TGTGCCAGCAGCTTCACAGGGGGAGAGACCCAGTACTTC
abundance: -; j_gene: TRBJ1-5; d_gene: -; v_gene: TRBV7-8; CDR3aa: CASRSQRDQPQHF; CDR3nt: TGTGCCAGCCGCTCTCAGCGAGATCAGCCCCAGCATTTT
abundance: -; j_gene: TRBJ2-2; d_gene: TRBD2; v_gene: TRBV6-1; CDR3aa: CASRLAGGPGELFF; CDR3nt: TGTGCCAGTCGACTAGCGGGAGGGCCCGGGGAGCTGTTTTTT
abundance: -; j_gene: TRBJ2-1; d_gene: -; v_gene: TRBV28; CDR3aa: CASSLGRTAKRGEQFF; CDR3nt: TGTGCCAGCAGTTTAGGGCGGACTGCTAAGAGGGGTGAGCAGTTCTTC
abundance: -; j_gene: TRBJ1-5; d_gene: TRBD1; v_gene: TRBV19; CDR3aa: CASGQGAIQPQHF; CDR3nt: TGTGCCAGTGGACAGGGGGCTATTCAGCCCCAGCATTTT
abundance: -; j_gene: TRBJ2-1; d_gene: -; v_gene: TRBV7-3; CDR3aa: CASSLGGVGDNEQFF; CDR3nt: TGTGCCAGCAGCTTAGGTGGCGTCGGGGACAATGAGCAGTTCTTC
abundance: -; j_gene: TRBJ1-1; d_gene: -; v_gene: TRBV2; CDR3aa: CASRRQASNTEAFF; CDR3nt: TGTGCCAGCAGGCGGCAGGCTTCGAACACTGAAGCTTTCTTT
abundance: once; j_gene: TRBJ1-5; d_gene: -; v_gene: TRBV27; CDR3aa: CASSSSRSPDDQPQHF; CDR3nt: TGTGCCAGCAGTTCATCGCGGTCCCCGGACGATCAGCCCCAGCATTTT
abundance: -; j_gene: TRBJ2-1; d_gene: TRBD2; v_gene: TRBV4-1; CDR3aa: CASSPLAGVVSYNEQFF; CDR3nt: TGCGCCAGCAGCCCCTTAGCGGGAGTGGTTTCCTACAATGAGCAGTTCTTC
abundance: -; j_gene: TRBJ2-3; d_gene: TRBD2; v_gene: TRBV29-1; CDR3aa: CSAMTSGRDTQYF; CDR3nt: TGCAGCGCTATGACTAGCGGGAGGGATACGCAGTATTTT
abundance: -; j_gene: TRBJ2-7; d_gene: -; v_gene: TRBV13; CDR3aa: CASSLVSYEQYF; CDR3nt: TGTGCCAGCAGCTTAGTTAGCTACGAGCAGTACTTC
abundance: -; j_gene: TRBJ2-7; d_gene: -; v_gene: TRBV27; CDR3aa: CASSFIGPYEQYF; CDR3nt: TGTGCCAGCAGTTTTATAGGTCCCTACGAGCAGTACTTC
abundance: -; j_gene: TRBJ2-2; d_gene: -; v_gene: TRBV15; CDR3aa: CATSVGLQDTGELFF; CDR3nt: TGTGCCACCAGCGTCGGACTACAAGACACCGGGGAGCTGTTTTTT
abundance: -; j_gene: TRBJ1-3; d_gene: TRBD1; v_gene: TRBV30; CDR3aa: CAWSTGGSGNTIYF; CDR3nt: TGTGCCTGGAGTACAGGGGGCTCTGGAAACACCATATATTTT
abundance: few; j_gene: TRBJ1-4; d_gene: -; v_gene: TRBV2; CDR3aa: CASRAGGQTNEKLFF; CDR3nt: TGTGCCAGCAGGGCGGGCGGACAGACTAATGAAAAACTGTTTTTT
abundance: -; j_gene: TRBJ2-2; d_gene: -; v_gene: TRBV11-3; CDR3aa: CAIHLDTGELFF; CDR3nt: TGTGCCATCCACCTAGACACCGGGGAGCTGTTTTTT
abundance: -; j_gene: TRBJ2-7; d_gene: TRBD1; v_gene: TRBV9; CDR3aa: CASSAQGAYEQYF; CDR3nt: TGTGCCAGCAGCGCACAGGGGGCTTACGAGCAGTACTTC
abundance: -; j_gene: TRBJ1-1; d_gene: -; v_gene: TRBV7-9; CDR3aa: CASSSEGVANTEAFF; CDR3nt: TGTGCCAGCAGCTCCGAAGGGGTGGCGAACACTGAAGCTTTCTTT
abundance: -; j_gene: TRBJ2-3; d_gene: TRBD2; v_gene: TRBV5-4; CDR3aa: CASSLYSGRTDTQYF; CDR3nt: TGTGCCAGCAGCTTATATAGCGGGAGAACAGATACGCAGTATTTT
abundance: -; j_gene: TRBJ2-5; d_gene: -; v_gene: TRBV7-6; CDR3aa: CASKGGQQETQYF; CDR3nt: TGTGCCAGCAAGGGTGGACAGCAAGAGACCCAGTACTTC
abundance: -; j_gene: TRBJ1-3; d_gene: -; v_gene: TRBV5-8; CDR3aa: CASSLDGTFSGNTIYF; CDR3nt: TGTGCCAGCAGCCTGGACGGAACCTTCTCTGGAAACACCATATATTTT
abundance: -; j_gene: TRBJ2-1; d_gene: -; v_gene: TRBV27; CDR3aa: CASSLLGIGYHNEQFF; CDR3nt: TGTGCCAGCAGTTTACTCGGAATAGGGTATCACAATGAGCAGTTCTTC
abundance: -; j_gene: TRBJ2-2; d_gene: -; v_gene: TRBV6-5; CDR3aa: CASSPRVGVGELFF; CDR3nt: TGTGCCAGCAGTCCCAGGGTCGGCGTCGGGGAGCTGTTTTTT
abundance: -; j_gene: TRBJ1-4; d_gene: TRBD1; v_gene: TRBV5-1; CDR3aa: CASSWGTGGWKLFF; CDR3nt: TGCGCCAGCAGCTGGGGGACAGGGGGTTGGAAACTGTTTTTT
abundance: -; j_gene: TRBJ2-7; d_gene: TRBD2; v_gene: TRBV6-5; CDR3aa: CASSPGLARYEQYF; CDR3nt: TGTGCCAGCAGTCCGGGACTAGCTCGGTACGAGCAGTACTTC
abundance: -; j_gene: TRBJ2-2; d_gene: -; v_gene: TRBV7-9; CDR3aa: CASSSNSDTGELFF; CDR3nt: TGTGCCAGCAGCTCTAATTCTGACACCGGGGAGCTGTTTTTT
abundance: once; j_gene: TRBJ2-3; d_gene: TRBD1; v_gene: TRBV29-1; CDR3aa: CSVIAQGAGPDTQYF; CDR3nt: TGCAGCGTTATCGCACAGGGGGCAGGACCAGATACGCAGTATTTT
abundance: large; j_gene: TRBJ1-5; d_gene: -; v_gene: TRBV4-1; CDR3aa: CASSQGHSNQPQHF; CDR3nt: TGCGCCAGCAGCCAAGGCCATAGCAATCAGCCCCAGCATTTT
abundance: -; j_gene: TRBJ1-4; d_gene: -; v_gene: TRBV11-2; CDR3aa: CASSSSMATNEKLFF; CDR3nt: TGTGCCAGCAGCTCATCGATGGCAACTAATGAAAAACTGTTTTTT
abundance: -; j_gene: TRBJ2-3; d_gene: -; v_gene: TRBV5-4; CDR3aa: CASSLQSADTQYF; CDR3nt: TGTGCCAGCAGCTTGCAGTCCGCAGATACGCAGTATTTT
abundance: -; j_gene: TRBJ1-2; d_gene: -; v_gene: TRBV7-2; CDR3aa: CASSQQTASGYTF; CDR3nt: TGTGCCAGCAGCCAACAGACAGCCTCTGGCTACACCTTC
abundance: few; j_gene: TRBJ2-7; d_gene: -; v_gene: TRBV11-3; CDR3aa: CASSFSGQRGEQYF; CDR3nt: TGTGCCAGCAGCTTTTCCGGACAGCGGGGCGAGCAGTACTTC
abundance: -; j_gene: TRBJ1-4; d_gene: TRBD1; v_gene: TRBV5-1; CDR3aa: CASSEDRGQGKLFF; CDR3nt: TGCGCCAGCAGCGAGGACAGGGGGCAAGGAAAACTGTTTTTT
abundance: few; j_gene: TRBJ2-7; d_gene: -; v_gene: TRBV15; CDR3aa: CATSRGMGGYEQYF; CDR3nt: TGTGCCACCAGCAGGGGGATGGGGGGCTACGAGCAGTACTTC
abundance: -; j_gene: TRBJ1-2; d_gene: -; v_gene: TRBV28; CDR3aa: CASSRNYGYTF; CDR3nt: TGTGCCAGCAGTCGGAACTATGGCTACACCTTC
abundance: -; j_gene: TRBJ1-5; d_gene: -; v_gene: TRBV6-1; CDR3aa: CASSETVRGTLNQPQHF; CDR3nt: TGTGCCAGCAGTGAAACCGTGAGAGGGACCCTCAATCAGCCCCAGCATTTT
abundance: -; j_gene: TRBJ2-5; d_gene: -; v_gene: TRBV21-1; CDR3aa: CASSTQETQYF; CDR3nt: TGTGCCAGCAGCACTCAAGAGACCCAGTACTTC
abundance: -; j_gene: TRBJ1-1; d_gene: TRBD1; v_gene: TRBV5-1; CDR3aa: CASSWDRGTEAFF; CDR3nt: TGCGCCAGCAGCTGGGACAGGGGCACTGAAGCTTTCTTT
abundance: -; j_gene: TRBJ2-1; d_gene: -; v_gene: TRBV14; CDR3aa: CASSPPGARDEQFF; CDR3nt: TGTGCCAGCAGCCCCCCGGGGGCCCGGGATGAGCAGTTCTTC
abundance: few; j_gene: TRBJ2-5; d_gene: -; v_gene: TRBV11-3; CDR3aa: CASSGGKETQYF; CDR3nt: TGTGCCAGCAGCGGGGGTAAAGAGACCCAGTACTTC
abundance: -; j_gene: TRBJ1-4; d_gene: -; v_gene: TRBV4-3; CDR3aa: CASSLALGPNEKLFF; CDR3nt: TGCGCCAGCAGCCTAGCACTCGGGCCTAATGAAAAACTGTTTTTT
abundance: -; j_gene: TRBJ1-1; d_gene: -; v_gene: TRBV5-5; CDR3aa: CASSLGYATEAFF; CDR3nt: TGTGCCAGCAGCTTGGGGTACGCCACTGAAGCTTTCTTT
abundance: -; j_gene: TRBJ2-7; d_gene: -; v_gene: TRBV6-5; CDR3aa: CASSWGANYEQYF; CDR3nt: TGTGCCAGCTCCTGGGGGGCTAACTACGAGCAGTACTTC
abundance: -; j_gene: TRBJ2-2; d_gene: TRBD1; v_gene: TRBV6-4; CDR3aa: CASRETGTAGELFF; CDR3nt: TGTGCCAGCAGAGAGACAGGGACAGCCGGGGAGCTGTTTTTT